This T cell receptor (beta chain) was sequenced during a study of T cells in Graves' hyperthyroidism and ophthalmopathy. V dropped 8 bases and J dropped 4; count of bases not matched to a gene: 11. Germline values: CDR1 MDHEN, CDR2 SYDVKM. This CDR3 has 16 residues. Exclusion of a patient resulted from uncontrolled infection, other autoimmune disease, pregnancy or lactation. There were TCR beta CDR3 regions amplified from RNA transcripts. First-round RT-PCR with HTBI primers amplified the TCR CDR3 region. TCRdb passed the multiplex PCR reads through MiXCR, listing each CDR3 protein once. Of under 250,000 distinct CDR3 sequences listed, 17% are singletons. Many counts were recorded for this clonotype.

The V and J genes are TRBV28 and TRBJ2-7; 13 positions match TRBD2. The source is a man aged 45-65 years with Graves' hyperthyroidism. What was sequenced was blood. Here the CDR3 reads CASRYTGTSGIYEQYF. DNA of the CDR3: TGTGCCAGCCGCTACACCGGGACTAGCGGGATTTACGAGCAGTACTTC.